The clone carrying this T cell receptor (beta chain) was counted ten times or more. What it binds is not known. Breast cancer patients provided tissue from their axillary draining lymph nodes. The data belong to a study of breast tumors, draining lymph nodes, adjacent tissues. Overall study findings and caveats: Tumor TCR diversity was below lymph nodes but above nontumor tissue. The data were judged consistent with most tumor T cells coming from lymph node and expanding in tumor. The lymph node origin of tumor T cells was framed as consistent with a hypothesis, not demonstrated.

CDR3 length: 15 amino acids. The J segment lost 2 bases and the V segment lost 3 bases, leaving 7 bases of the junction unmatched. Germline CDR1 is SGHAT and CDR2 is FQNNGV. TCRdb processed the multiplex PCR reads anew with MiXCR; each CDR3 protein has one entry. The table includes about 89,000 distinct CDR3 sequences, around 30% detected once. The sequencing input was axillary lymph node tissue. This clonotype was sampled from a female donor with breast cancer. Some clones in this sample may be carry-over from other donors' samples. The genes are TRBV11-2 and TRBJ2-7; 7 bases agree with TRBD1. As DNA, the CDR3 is TGTGCCAGCAGCTTGGGGCAGGGGGATACCTACGAGCAGTACTTC. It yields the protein CASSLGQGDTYEQYF.